The next 27 T cell receptor beta chains were all read from a single sample in a study of blood T cell repertoires in COVID-19. Measured with immunoSEQ multiplex PCR; TCRdb has only the in-frame clones, and not every one. The profile shows around 180,000 clones, approximately 83% of them singletons. Source material: peripheral blood. Source of these receptors: a human donor in a cohort sampled during active COVID-19.

This clone has only a few counts. The chain recombines TRBV2 with TRBJ2-7; D is uncertain. The CDR3 has 12 residues. V was clipped by 3 bases and J by 2 bases, with 5 bases between them. Per the germline V gene, CDR1 is SNHLY and CDR2 is FYNNEI. CDR3 in amino acids: CASSDIAYEQYF. The CDR3 DNA reads TGTGCCAGCAGTGACATTGCCTACGAGCAGTACTTC.

In this sample, this clone turned up once. The chain uses TRBV5-1 and TRBJ2-7; 8 positions agree with TRBD1. V lost 4 bases to trimming and J lost 2 bases; unmatched junction nucleotides: 5. CDR1 and CDR2 (germline): SGHRS, YFSETQ. The CDR3 spans 14 residues. CDR3 nucleotides: TGCGCCAGCAGCACGGGACAGGCCGCCTACGAGCAGTACTTC. The encoded protein is CASSTGQAAYEQYF.

This clone appeared a few times. CDR3 bases: TGTGCCAGCAGCTTGGGGACAGGGTCTGGACAGCCCCAGCATTTT. It specifies CASSLGTGSGQPQHF. The chain recombines TRBV7-8 with TRBJ1-5, with TRBD1 matching 9 bases. The CDR3 spans 15 residues. Unmatched junction bases numbered 7, after V lost 3 bases and J lost 7 bases. Germline V gene data show CDR1 as SGHVS and CDR2 as FQNEAQ.

CDR3: CASSNRGTGPNQPQHF. The DNA for the CDR3 is TGTGCCAGCAGTAATCGTGGGACAGGGCCAAATCAGCCCCAGCATTTT. V usage is TRBV6-2 or TRBV6-3 and J usage is TRBJ1-5, with 9 bases lining up with TRBD1. Germline CDR1 and CDR2: MNHEY and SVGEGT. The CDR3 has 16 amino acids. Trimming removed 5 bases from V and 4 bases from J; junction bases left unmatched: 9.

The chain links TRBV11-2 to TRBJ2-1; TRBD2 aligns across 10 bases. Germline CDR1 SGHAT, CDR2 FQNNGV. The trim removed 2 bases at V and 6 bases at J, leaving 4 bases unmatched. The CDR3 contains 15 residues. The CDR3 loop reads CASSLSGRALNEQFF. The CDR3 DNA reads as TGTGCCAGCAGCTTAAGCGGGAGGGCCCTCAATGAGCAGTTCTTC.

The chain has TRBV5-1 and TRBJ1-2; 9 bases are shared with TRBD1. The CDR3 has 15 residues. CDR1 and CDR2 (germline): SGHRS, YFSETQ. Trimming removed 7 bases from V and 5 bases from J; junction bases left unmatched: 12. In nucleotides, the CDR3 is TGCGCCAGCGCCCTTACCGGGACAGGGAAATATGGCTACACCTTC. This codes for CASALTGTGKYGYTF.

V and J are TRBV7-6 and TRBJ2-3, with 10 bases matching TRBD2. V gave up 2 bases and J gave up 5 bases; unmatched junction bases: 7. The germline V gene encodes CDR1 SGHVS and CDR2 FNYEAQ. The CDR3 extends over 16 amino acids. The CDR3 is CASSLPAGGPGDTQYF. CDR3 sequence (DNA): TGTGCCAGCAGCTTACCAGCGGGAGGGCCGGGAGATACGCAGTATTTT.

This chain connects TRBV7-2 to TRBJ2-7; D might be TRBD1 (6 bases). This CDR3 spans 14 amino acids. The germline CDR1 and CDR2 sequences are SGHTA and FQGNSA. V lost 5 bases, J lost 3 bases, and 14 bases lay in between. The CDR3 loop is CASSPQTGYYEQYF. The CDR3, as DNA: TGTGCCAGCAGCCCGCAGACAGGATACTACGAGCAGTACTTC.

The rearrangement uses TRBV10-3 and TRBJ2-7, with a tentative D call TRBD1 (6 bases). Trimming took off 6 bases at V and 0 bases at J, with 12 bases between the two ends. The CDR3 length is 14 residues. Germline values: CDR1 ENHRY, CDR2 SYGVKD. The CDR3 sequence is CAISRTESSYEQYF. CDR3 in DNA: TGTGCCATCAGCCGGACAGAGAGCTCCTACGAGCAGTACTTC.

This rearrangement joins TRBV2 to TRBJ1-6, with D unclear. CDR3 length equals 12 residues. The germline V gene encodes CDR1 SNHLY and CDR2 FYNNEI. Deletions cut 6 bases from V and 5 bases from J, with 5 bases between. The CDR3 DNA is TGTGCCAGCAGGGCGGATAATTCACCCCTCCACTTT. It encodes CASRADNSPLHF.

The chain joins TRBV27 to TRBJ2-2; TRBD2 matches at 9 bases. Germline assignment: CDR1 MNHEY and CDR2 SMNVEV (reference sequence). The CDR3 is 13 amino acids. This CDR3 is CGSREGGIGELFF. CDR3 sequence (DNA): TGTGGTTCGCGGGAGGGCGGTATCGGGGAGCTGTTTTTT.

The sample holds one count of this clone. V is TRBV3-1 (or the pseudogene TRBV3-2) and J is TRBJ2-7; tentatively, D is TRBD2 (5 bases). V was pared by 1 base and J by 0 bases, with 7 bases between. The CDR3 runs to 14 residues. Germline CDR1 and CDR2: LGHDT and YNNKEL (reference sequence). The CDR3 region is CASSQGSGSYEQYF. CDR3 sequence (DNA): TGTGCCAGCAGCCAAGGCAGCGGCTCCTACGAGCAGTACTTC.

In this sample, this clone turned up a few times. V is TRBV15 and J is TRBJ1-6; 8 nucleotides agree with TRBD1. Per germline, CDR1 LNHNV and CDR2 YYDKDF (reference sequence). V was pared by 2 bases and J by 7 bases, with 7 bases of the junction left unmatched. The CDR3 totals 16 residues. The CDR3 is CATSRIQTGENSPLHF. The CDR3 coding sequence is TGTGCCACCAGCAGAATTCAGACAGGGGAAAATTCACCCCTCCACTTT.

This sequence joins TRBV5-4 and TRBJ2-5; 8 bases line up with TRBD1. With V trimmed by 0 bases and J by 5 bases, 6 bases remained unmatched. Germline V gives CDR1 SGHNT, CDR2 YYREEE (reference sequence). This CDR3 region has 15 residues. CDR3 in DNA: TGTGCCAGCAGCTTGGCCGGGGGACAGGCGGAGACCCAGTACTTC. Amino acid sequence: CASSLAGGQAETQYF.

V usage is TRBV15 and J usage is TRBJ2-7; D is possibly TRBD2 (6 bases). The CDR3 has 17 residues. Between the trimmed V and J ends, which lost 0 bases and 3 bases, there was a span of 18 bases. CDR1 and CDR2 (germline): LNHNV, YYDKDF (reference sequence). DNA for the CDR3: TGTGCCACCAGCAGAGATTCCCCATTGGGAGGCGACTACGAGCAGTACTTC. It translates to CATSRDSPLGGDYEQYF.

The chain combines TRBV7-8 with TRBJ2-2; tentative D call: TRBD2 (6 bases). This CDR3 comprises 15 residues. From germline, CDR1 is SGHVS and CDR2 FQNEAQ. V was trimmed by 0 bases and J by 8 bases, leaving 13 bases between them. This CDR3 is CASSLAGLFSGELFF. The CDR3 region has the DNA TGTGCCAGCAGCTTAGCGGGACTGTTTTCTGGGGAGCTGTTTTTT. The whole variable domain, filled in from reference TRBV7-8 and TRBJ2-2, reads GAGVSQSPRYKVAKRGQDVALRCDPISGHVSLFWYQQALGQGPEFLTYFQNEAQLDKSGLPSDRFFAERPEGSVSTLKIQRTQQEDSAVYLCASSLAGLFSGELFFGEGSRLTVL.

The rearrangement joins TRBV5-1 to TRBJ2-1, with 10 bases fitting TRBD2. Trimming cost V 6 bases and J 0 bases; bases outside gene matches: 6. Germline lookup yields CDR1 SGHRS and CDR2 YFSETQ. CDR3 length equals 16 residues. The CDR3 DNA reads as TGCGCCAGCACCGCTAGCGGGAGCAGCTCCTACAATGAGCAGTTCTTC. Protein sequence: CASTASGSSSYNEQFF. The variable domain in full, completed from reference TRBV5-1 and TRBJ2-1, reads KAGVTQTPRYLIKTRGQQVTLSCSPISGHRSVSWYQQTPGQGLQFLFEYFSETQRNKGNFPGRFSGRQFSNSRSEMNVSTLELGDSALYLCASTASGSSSYNEQFFGPGTRLTVL.

This clone was detected only once. The chain recombines TRBV6-5 with TRBJ2-7; 9 bases align to TRBD2. The germline V gene encodes CDR1 MNHEY and CDR2 SVGAGI. CDR3 length equals 13 residues. V dropped 7 bases and J dropped 6; count of bases not matched to a gene: 7. CDR3 in amino acids: CASNRGGGGEQYF. The CDR3 nucleotides read TGTGCCAGCAACCGCGGGGGGGGCGGCGAGCAGTACTTC.

This chain links TRBV6-1 with TRBJ2-7, with a weak D call TRBD1 (6 bases). V dropped 0 bases and J dropped 2 bases, with 11 bases sitting between them. The CDR3 covers 15 residues. Germline CDR1 is MNHNS and CDR2 is SASEGT. The CDR3 DNA is TGTGCCAGCAGTGAAGCGGCAGGGGCCACCTACGAGCAGTACTTC. Its translation is CASSEAAGATYEQYF.

V gene TRBV25-1 combines with J gene TRBJ2-7; 10 bases line up with TRBD1. Trimming cost V 3 bases and J 0 bases; bases outside gene matches: 5. Germline V gene lookup returns CDR1 MGHDK and CDR2 SYGVNS. CDR3 length: 16 amino acids. The CDR3 sequence: CASSDPGQGSSYEQYF. CDR3 bases: TGTGCCAGCAGTGATCCGGGACAGGGGTCCTCCTACGAGCAGTACTTC.

V and J are TRBV6-5 and TRBJ1-1, with 9 bases identical to TRBD1. Germline values: CDR1 MNHEY, CDR2 SVGAGI. The V and J ends lost 0 bases and 9 bases, in that order; junction bases with no gene match: 5. CDR3 length: 14 residues. Here the CDR3 reads CASSYSTDRGKAFF. Written as DNA, the CDR3 is TGTGCCAGCAGTTACTCGACGGACAGGGGAAAAGCTTTCTTT.

This chain uses TRBV10-3 with TRBJ2-7, with 8 positions matching TRBD2. V dropped 0 bases and J dropped 0; count of bases not matched to a gene: 4. CDR3 size: 16 residues. Germline V CDR1 and CDR2: ENHRY, SYGVKD. CDR3: CAISESSSGPSYEQYF. CDR3 sequence (DNA): TGTGCCATCAGTGAGTCATCTAGCGGGCCCTCCTACGAGCAGTACTTC.

J is TRBJ1-1 and V is TRBV12-5; no clear D. Per the germline V gene, CDR1 is LGHNT and CDR2 is FRNRAP. Trimming shortened V by 2 bases and J by 0 bases, and 4 bases separated the two germline ends. This CDR3 is 13 amino acids long. The CDR3 DNA reads TGTGCTAGTGGTTTGACAGTGAACACTGAAGCTTTCTTT. It encodes CASGLTVNTEAFF.

The chain carries TRBV6-1 and TRBJ1-5; 7 nucleotides align to TRBD1. The V segment lost 3 bases and the J segment 6 bases; nucleotides outside the gene matches: 8. Germline V lookup: CDR1 MNHNS, CDR2 SASEGT. The CDR3 spans 15 residues. CDR3 residues: CASSEEEGASQPQHF. Here the CDR3 DNA reads TGTGCCAGCAGTGAGGAGGAGGGGGCCAGTCAGCCCCAGCATTTT.

This sequence joins TRBV3-1 (or the pseudogene TRBV3-2) and TRBJ2-7; 7 bases align to TRBD2. V was pared by 3 bases and J by 2 bases, with 16 bases of the junction left unmatched. Per germline, CDR1 LGHDT and CDR2 YNNKEL (reference sequence). This CDR3 has 18 amino acids. The CDR3 sequence is CASSHVPSLAGPTYEQYF. The CDR3 bases are TGTGCCAGCAGCCATGTACCTAGCTTAGCGGGCCCAACCTACGAGCAGTACTTC.

This clone appeared a few times. This chain joins TRBV9 and TRBJ2-6, with 11 bases fitting TRBD1. V lost 9 bases to trimming and J lost 2 bases; unmatched junction nucleotides: 10. Per the germline V gene, CDR1 is SGDLS and CDR2 is YYNGEE. This CDR3 has 17 amino acids. The CDR3 spells CATSTGQGAAGANVLTF. The CDR3 DNA is TGTGCCACATCGACAGGACAGGGGGCGGCTGGGGCCAACGTCCTGACTTTC.

The chain has TRBV5-8 and TRBJ1-3; tentative D call: TRBD1 (6 bases). The CDR3 totals 15 residues. The ends were cut back, 4 bases at V and 2 bases at J, with 13 bases in the middle. Germline CDR1 is SGHTS and CDR2 is YDEGEE. The CDR3: CASSLDSDPGNTIYF. In DNA, the CDR3 is TGTGCCAGCAGCCTGGACAGTGACCCTGGAAACACCATATATTTT.